This T cell receptor beta chain was obtained from a study of beta chain features in type 1 diabetes. Study-level background: Regarding age, gender and cell yields, patients proved similar to healthy donors.

The CDR3 consists of 17 residues. Losses at the gene ends were 4 bases for V and 3 bases for J; bases not matched to a gene: 5. Germline V gene data show CDR1 as SGDLS and CDR2 as YYNGEE. Every isolated RNA sample was fully reverse transcribed, so sequencing captured expressed TCRB transcripts. Produced via immunoSEQ multiplex PCR; TCRdb's table is partial and in-frame only. This table holds under 200,000 clones, over 9% found once. This clone was seen a handful of times. The target antigen is unknown. Notes on the study in general: Type 1 diabetes patients had fewer VDJ junction insertions and more deletions. These data did not resolve whether HLA type affects TCRB rearrangement. Significant though moderate, a shortening of TCRB CDR3s appeared in all four CD4+ subsets of Type 1 diabetes patients.

V gene TRBV9 combines with J gene TRBJ2-2, with TRBD2 identical over 14 bases. The specimen was central memory CD4+ T cells from blood. The receptor was derived from a man aged 30-40 years with type 1 diabetes. CDR3 in amino acids: CASSYGTSGGDTGELFF. The DNA of the CDR3 is TGTGCCAGCAGCTATGGGACTAGCGGGGGCGACACCGGGGAGCTGTTTTTT.